A single sample gave rise to the 13 T cell receptor beta chains below, sequenced in a study of blood T cell repertoires in COVID-19 (dated by TCRdb to the early 2020s). Library generation was performed with the immunoSEQ multiplex PCR assay. TCRdb took this table from immuneACCESS and kept in-frame rearrangements with V and J called. Such tables lack part of the clones; where checked against another copy, unresolved V genes explain under half of the gap, and the rest is unexplained. The table for this sample lists roughly 360,000 clones; more than 65% of them were counted only once. The top ten clonotypes cover under 1.2% of the sample. The sequencing sample was made of peripheral blood. The receptor source for this set is a human donor with acute or convalescent COVID-19. The donor label of this sample is uncertain.

The rearrangement uses TRBV30 and TRBJ1-5, with no clear D. Deletions cut 0 bases from V and 4 bases from J, with 13 bases between. The V gene's germline CDR1 is GTSNPN and CDR2 SVGIG (reference sequence). This CDR3 contains 15 residues. CDR3: CAWSVHFRGNQPQHF. The CDR3 bases are TGTGCCTGGAGTGTACATTTCCGAGGAAATCAGCCCCAGCATTTT.

J is TRBJ1-2 and V is TRBV4-2; no clear D gene. This CDR3 region has 15 residues. Germline V gives CDR1 LGHNA, CDR2 YNFKEQ. Trimming removed 1 base from V and 2 bases from J, with 11 bases in between. CDR3 sequence reads: CASSQVLSGNYGYTF. The CDR3 bases are TGTGCCAGCAGCCAAGTCTTGTCGGGGAACTATGGCTACACCTTC.

The V call is TRBV19, the J call TRBJ2-7; 10 bases map to TRBD1. The CDR3 loop spans 13 amino acids. Germline values: CDR1 LNHDA, CDR2 SQIVND (reference sequence). V gave up 7 bases and J gave up 2 bases; unmatched junction bases: 2. The DNA of the CDR3 is TGTGCCAGTATCGGGACAGGGGCCTACGAGCAGTACTTC. Translated, it gives CASIGTGAYEQYF.

CDR3 sequence (DNA): TGTGCCAGCAGTTTATGGGGGACAGCCTCCTACGAGCAGTACTTC. Residues: CASSLWGTASYEQYF. The V and J genes are TRBV27 and TRBJ2-7; 7 bases map to TRBD1. Trimming removed 1 base from V and 0 bases from J; junction bases left unmatched: 3. Germline V gene lookup returns CDR1 MNHEY and CDR2 SMNVEV (reference sequence). This CDR3 spans 15 amino acids.

The chain joins TRBV27 to TRBJ2-7; 7 nucleotides match TRBD2. V shed 2 bases and J 6 bases; nucleotides not matched to a gene: 10. The germline V gene encodes CDR1 MNHEY and CDR2 SMNVEV (reference sequence). This CDR3 has 15 amino acids. The CDR3 region is CASSLGGELEFEQYF. The CDR3 DNA reads TGTGCCAGCAGTTTAGGGGGGGAACTAGAGTTCGAGCAGTACTTC.

V and J are TRBV5-4 and TRBJ1-2; 9 positions agree with TRBD1. Germline V CDR1 and CDR2: SGHNT, YYREEE (reference sequence). V lost 1 base and J lost 7; bases outside the gene matches: 8. The CDR3 consists of 15 residues. The CDR3 protein is CASSLFYRGRIGYTF. DNA for the CDR3: TGTGCCAGCAGCTTGTTTTACAGGGGGCGGATTGGCTACACCTTC.

This chain connects TRBV5-1 to TRBJ2-1; 9 bases match TRBD1. After removal of 1 base from V and 6 bases from J, the junction contained 5 bases not matched to a gene. This CDR3 comprises 15 residues. Germline lookup yields CDR1 SGHRS and CDR2 YFSETQ. The CDR3 protein is CASSLPGQGGNEQFF. CDR3 DNA sequence: TGCGCCAGCAGCTTGCCGGGACAGGGAGGCAATGAGCAGTTCTTC.

The sample holds one count of this clone. The chain has TRBV4-2 and TRBJ2-2; a possible D gene is TRBD2 (5 bases). The CDR3 runs to 18 residues. CDR1 and CDR2 (germline): LGHNA, YNFKEQ. Deletions cut 0 bases from V and 5 bases from J, with 19 bases between. CDR3 sequence: CASSQEPNRRVRTGELFF. For the CDR3, the DNA is TGTGCCAGCAGCCAAGAGCCTAACCGGCGGGTTAGGACCGGGGAGCTGTTTTTT.

The chain carries TRBV20-1 and TRBJ1-1; 8 bases agree with TRBD1. In germline, CDR1 is DFQATT, CDR2 SNEGSKA (reference sequence). CDR3 length: 11 residues. With 2 bases clipped from V and 10 bases from J, the junction kept 3 bases outside the gene matches. CDR3: CSARTDRAAFF. CDR3 DNA sequence: TGCAGTGCTAGAACGGACAGGGCAGCTTTCTTT.

The CDR3 DNA follows: TGCAGCACGGCGGGGGGCCAGAAGGGCTACACCTTC. Translating gives CSTAGGQKGYTF. The rearrangement links TRBV29-1 to TRBJ1-2; D is possibly TRBD1 (6 bases). V lost 8 bases and J lost 8, with 18 bases in between. CDR1 and CDR2 from the germline V gene are SQVTM and ANQGSEA. There are 12 residues in the CDR3.

The chain has TRBV9 and TRBJ2-1, with TRBD2 matching over 9 bases. This CDR3 is 16 amino acids long. The V gene end was trimmed by 4 bases and the J gene end by 8 bases; junction bases not matched to a gene: 13. CDR1 is SGDLS, CDR2 YYNGEE, per germline. CDR3 in DNA: TGTGCCAGCAGCCCCTGGGCTAGCGGGAATTACGATGAGCAGTTCTTC. Translated: CASSPWASGNYDEQFF.

J is TRBJ2-1 and V is TRBV5-1, with TRBD2 identical over 7 bases. The CDR3 length is 16 residues. V dropped 2 bases and J dropped 8; count of bases not matched to a gene: 13. Germline CDR1 reads SGHRS; CDR2 reads YFSETQ. The CDR3 spells CASSFTTGTTVDEQFF. The CDR3 nucleotides read TGCGCCAGCAGCTTTACGACCGGGACTACCGTCGATGAGCAGTTCTTC.

The chain carries TRBV5-6 and TRBJ2-1, with D uncertain. The CDR3 contains 11 residues. V lost 3 bases and J 9 bases, leaving 7 bases between the germline ends. Germline CDR1 and CDR2: SGHDT and YYEEEE. The DNA of the CDR3 is TGTGCCAGCAGCTCGAACATTGAGCAGTTCTTC. Protein: CASSSNIEQFF.